This T cell receptor (beta chain) was sequenced for a study of identical twins. This clonotype was observed a few times. TCRdb passed the 5' RACE reads through MiXCR, listing each CDR3 protein once. The sample contains 350,000 to 500,000 distinct CDR3 sequences, around 20% of which appear only once. This CDR3 has 15 residues. Deletions cut 2 bases from V and 5 bases from J, with 10 bases between. Germline CDR1 reads MNHEY; CDR2 reads SMNVEV (reference sequence). Sample: naive T cells sorted from blood. This sequence originates from a man aged 50 to 59 in good health. The V call is TRBV27, the J call TRBJ1-6; possibly TRBD1 for D (5 bases). The CDR3 region is CASSLGDSHNSPLHF. CDR3 in DNA: TGTGCCAGCAGTTTAGGAGACAGCCATAATTCACCCCTCCACTTT.